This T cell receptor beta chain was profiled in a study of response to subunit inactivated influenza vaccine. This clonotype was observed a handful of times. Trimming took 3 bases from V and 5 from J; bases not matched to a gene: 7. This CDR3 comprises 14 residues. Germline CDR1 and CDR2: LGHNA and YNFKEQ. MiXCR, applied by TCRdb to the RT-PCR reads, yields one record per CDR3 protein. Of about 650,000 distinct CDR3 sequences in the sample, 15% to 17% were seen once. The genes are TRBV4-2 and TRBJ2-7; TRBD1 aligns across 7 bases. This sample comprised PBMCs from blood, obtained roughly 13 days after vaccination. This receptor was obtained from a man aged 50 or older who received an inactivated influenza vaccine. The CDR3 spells CASSQTGYVDEQYF. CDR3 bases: TGTGCCAGCAGCCAGACAGGGTACGTGGACGAGCAGTACTTC.